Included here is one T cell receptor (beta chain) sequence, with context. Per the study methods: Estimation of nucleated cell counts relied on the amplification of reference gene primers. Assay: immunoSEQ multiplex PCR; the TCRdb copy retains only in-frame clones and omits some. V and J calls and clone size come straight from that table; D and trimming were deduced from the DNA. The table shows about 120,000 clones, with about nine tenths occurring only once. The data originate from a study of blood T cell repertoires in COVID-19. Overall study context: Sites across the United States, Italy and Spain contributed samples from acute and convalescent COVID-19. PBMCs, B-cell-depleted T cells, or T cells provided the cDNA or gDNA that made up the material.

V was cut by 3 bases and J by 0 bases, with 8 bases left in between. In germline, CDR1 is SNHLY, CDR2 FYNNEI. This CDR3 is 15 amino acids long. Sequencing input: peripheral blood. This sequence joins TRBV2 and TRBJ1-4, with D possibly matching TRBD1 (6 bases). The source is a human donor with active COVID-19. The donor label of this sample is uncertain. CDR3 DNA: TGTGCCAGCAGTGAGGACAGAGCAACTAATGAAAAACTGTTTTTT. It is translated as CASSEDRATNEKLFF. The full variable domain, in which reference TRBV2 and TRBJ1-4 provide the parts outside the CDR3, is EPEVTQTPSHQVTQMGQEVILRCVPISNHLYFYWYRQILGQKVEFLVSFYNNEISEKSEIFDDQFSVERPDGSNFTLKIRSTKLEDSAMYFCASSEDRATNEKLFFGSGTQLSVL.